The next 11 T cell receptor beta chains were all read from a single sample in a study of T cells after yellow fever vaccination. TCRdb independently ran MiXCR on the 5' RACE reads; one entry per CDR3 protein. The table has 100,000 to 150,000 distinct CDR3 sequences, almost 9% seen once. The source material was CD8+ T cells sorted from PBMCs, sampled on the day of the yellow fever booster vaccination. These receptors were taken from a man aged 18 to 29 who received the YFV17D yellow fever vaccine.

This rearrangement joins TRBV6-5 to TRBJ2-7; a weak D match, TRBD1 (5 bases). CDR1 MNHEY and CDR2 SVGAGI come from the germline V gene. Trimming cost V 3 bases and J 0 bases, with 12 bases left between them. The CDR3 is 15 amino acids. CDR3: CASSYEWTNSYEQYF. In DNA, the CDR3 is TGTGCCAGCAGTTATGAATGGACAAACTCCTACGAGCAGTACTTC.

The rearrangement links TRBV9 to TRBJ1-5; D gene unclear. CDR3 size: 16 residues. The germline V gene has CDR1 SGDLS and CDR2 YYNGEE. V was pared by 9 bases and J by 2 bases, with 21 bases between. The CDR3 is CANYQARPSGNQPQHF. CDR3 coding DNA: TGTGCCAACTACCAGGCGAGGCCCAGCGGCAATCAGCCCCAGCATTTT.

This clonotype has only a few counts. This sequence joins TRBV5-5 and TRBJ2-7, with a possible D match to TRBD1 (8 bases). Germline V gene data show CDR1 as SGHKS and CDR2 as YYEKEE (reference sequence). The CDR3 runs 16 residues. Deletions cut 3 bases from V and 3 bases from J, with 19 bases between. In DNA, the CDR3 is TGTGCCAGCAGCTCCGGACAGGGAGGGTTTTACTACGAGCAGTACGTC. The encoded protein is CASSSGQGGFYYEQYV.

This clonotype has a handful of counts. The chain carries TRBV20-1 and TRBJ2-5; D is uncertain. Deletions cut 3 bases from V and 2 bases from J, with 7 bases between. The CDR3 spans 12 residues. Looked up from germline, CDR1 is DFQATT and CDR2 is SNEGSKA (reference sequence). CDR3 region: CSASLGQETQYF. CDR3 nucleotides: TGCAGTGCTAGCCTCGGGCAAGAGACCCAGTACTTC.

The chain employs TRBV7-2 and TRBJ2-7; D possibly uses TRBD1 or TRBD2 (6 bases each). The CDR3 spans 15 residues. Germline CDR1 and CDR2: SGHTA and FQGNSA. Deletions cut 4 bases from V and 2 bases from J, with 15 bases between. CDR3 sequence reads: CASSSFGGQTYEQYF. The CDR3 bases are TGTGCCAGCAGCTCCTTCGGGGGACAAACCTACGAGCAGTACTTC.

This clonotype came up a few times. The DNA of the CDR3 is TGCGCCAGCAGCCAAGAACGGGGGGAGCAGTTCTTC. This translates into CASSQERGEQFF. The V and J genes are TRBV4-3 and TRBJ2-1, with a tentative D call TRBD2 (6 bases). V was trimmed by 0 bases and J by 10 bases, leaving 7 bases between them. CDR1 is LGHNA and CDR2 is YSLEER in the germline V gene. This CDR3 comprises 12 residues.

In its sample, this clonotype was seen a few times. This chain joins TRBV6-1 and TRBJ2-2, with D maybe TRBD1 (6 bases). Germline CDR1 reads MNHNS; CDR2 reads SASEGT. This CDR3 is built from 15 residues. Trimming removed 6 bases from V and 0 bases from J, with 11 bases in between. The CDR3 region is CASRETGANTGELFF. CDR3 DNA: TGTGCCAGCAGGGAGACAGGCGCGAACACCGGGGAGCTGTTTTTT.

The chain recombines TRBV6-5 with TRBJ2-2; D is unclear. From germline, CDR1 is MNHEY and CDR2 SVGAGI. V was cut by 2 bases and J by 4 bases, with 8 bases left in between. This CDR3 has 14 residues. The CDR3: CASSYRTATGELFF. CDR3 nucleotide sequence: TGTGCCAGCAGTTACAGGACCGCCACCGGGGAGCTGTTTTTT.

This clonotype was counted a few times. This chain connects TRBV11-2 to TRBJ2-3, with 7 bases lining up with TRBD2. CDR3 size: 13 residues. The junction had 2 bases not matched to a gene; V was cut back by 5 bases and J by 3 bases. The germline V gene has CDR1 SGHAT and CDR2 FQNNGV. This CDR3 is CASSREVTDTQYF. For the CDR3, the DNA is TGTGCCAGCAGCCGGGAGGTAACAGATACGCAGTATTTT.

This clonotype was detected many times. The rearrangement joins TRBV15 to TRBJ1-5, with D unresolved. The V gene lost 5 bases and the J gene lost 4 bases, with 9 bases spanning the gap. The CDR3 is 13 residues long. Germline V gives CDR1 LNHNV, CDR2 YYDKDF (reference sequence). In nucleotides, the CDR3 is TGTGCCACCAGCCCGCATTTAAATCAGCCCCAGCATTTT. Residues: CATSPHLNQPQHF.

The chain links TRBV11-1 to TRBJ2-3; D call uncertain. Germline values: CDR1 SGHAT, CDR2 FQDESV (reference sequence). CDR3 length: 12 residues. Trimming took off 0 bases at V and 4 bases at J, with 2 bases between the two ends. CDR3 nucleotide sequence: TGTGCCAGCAGCTTAGCCTCAGATACGCAGTATTTT. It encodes CASSLASDTQYF.